This is a list of T cell receptor beta chains from one sample in a study of T cell responses to AZD1222 COVID-19 vaccine. Clones were sequenced by immunoSEQ multiplex PCR, and TCRdb holds only the in-frame ones, with some missing. The data contain 65,000 or so clones, 84% of them singletons. The material was peripheral blood, obtained on day 0 of AZD1222 vaccination. These receptors were obtained from an adult in good health. The CDR3 runs from the conserved cysteine through the conserved F or W. Fields, in order: D gene, clone size, V gene, J gene, CDR3 protein, CDR3 DNA. A D gene is named only where the DNA matches it firmly. Some rows have no size entry. The others give once, few or many, or a class for an expanded clone.

d_call: -; clone_size: -; v_call: TRBV28; j_call: TRBJ1-1; cdr3_aa: CASSSGGLHTEAFF; cdr3_nt: TGTGCCAGCAGCTCGGGGGGGCTGCACACTGAAGCTTTCTTT
d_call: -; clone_size: -; v_call: TRBV19; j_call: TRBJ1-5; cdr3_aa: CASSIAVSNQPQHF; cdr3_nt: TGTGCCAGTAGTATTGCCGTGAGCAATCAGCCCCAGCATTTT
d_call: TRBD2; clone_size: few; v_call: TRBV4-1; j_call: TRBJ2-6; cdr3_aa: CASSPSPVAGRGGANVLTF; cdr3_nt: TGCGCCAGCAGCCCCTCCCCGGTAGCGGGCCGAGGGGGGGCCAACGTCCTGACTTTC
d_call: -; clone_size: -; v_call: TRBV19; j_call: TRBJ1-2; cdr3_aa: CASSNIMRQQPGYTF; cdr3_nt: TGTGCCAGTAGTAATATCATGAGACAGCAGCCTGGCTACACCTTC
d_call: -; clone_size: few; v_call: TRBV2; j_call: TRBJ1-1; cdr3_aa: CASNMDRNTEAFF; cdr3_nt: TGTGCCAGCAATATGGACAGGAACACTGAAGCTTTCTTT
d_call: TRBD1; clone_size: -; v_call: TRBV28; j_call: TRBJ1-1; cdr3_aa: CAIQTGGSEAFF; cdr3_nt: TGTGCCATACAGACAGGGGGATCTGAAGCTTTCTTT
d_call: TRBD1; clone_size: once; v_call: TRBV3-1/TRBV3-2; j_call: TRBJ1-1; cdr3_aa: CASSQEGSRDRVIDTEAFF; cdr3_nt: TGTGCCAGCAGCCAAGAAGGGAGCCGGGACAGGGTCATTGACACTGAAGCTTTCTTT
d_call: TRBD2; clone_size: -; v_call: TRBV28; j_call: TRBJ2-2; cdr3_aa: CASSLSSGLAGGTGELFF; cdr3_nt: TGTGCCAGCAGTTTATCCTCAGGACTAGCGGGGGGGACCGGGGAGCTGTTTTTT
d_call: -; clone_size: -; v_call: TRBV25-1; j_call: TRBJ2-7; cdr3_aa: CASSDRFGYEQYF; cdr3_nt: TGTGCCAGCAGTGACAGGTTCGGCTACGAGCAGTACTTC
d_call: -; clone_size: -; v_call: TRBV20-1; j_call: TRBJ1-2; cdr3_aa: CSASVRRVTNYGYTF; cdr3_nt: TGCAGTGCTAGTGTCCGGAGGGTCACTAACTATGGCTACACCTTC
d_call: -; clone_size: -; v_call: TRBV30; j_call: TRBJ1-2; cdr3_aa: CAWRASVGGYTF; cdr3_nt: TGTGCCTGGAGGGCGTCCGTCGGCGGCTACACCTTC
d_call: TRBD1; clone_size: many; v_call: TRBV13; j_call: TRBJ2-7; cdr3_aa: CASRWQGQGVYEQYF; cdr3_nt: TGTGCCAGCAGATGGCAGGGACAGGGCGTTTACGAGCAGTACTTC
d_call: -; clone_size: -; v_call: TRBV29-1; j_call: TRBJ1-2; cdr3_aa: CSVENRVRGSYGYTF; cdr3_nt: TGCAGCGTTGAAAACAGGGTGCGGGGTAGCTATGGCTACACCTTC